This entry features one T cell receptor beta chain sequence. Antigen: not known. The sample comes from a study of beta chain features in type 1 diabetes. The CDR3 is 13 amino acids. V was pared by 0 bases and J by 13 bases, with 18 bases between. CDR1 is SQVTM and CDR2 is ANQGSEA in the germline V gene. Findings of the study overall: Type 1 diabetes patients had TCRB CDR3s that were shorter (moderately but significantly so) in all four CD4+ subsets.

All of the isolated RNA was reverse transcribed, so expressed TCRB transcripts were sequenced. The table came from immunoSEQ multiplex PCR; TCRdb's copy has only in-frame clones and leaves some out. The repertoire holds about 160,000 clones, with about 63% as singletons. This sequence joins TRBV29-1 and TRBJ1-2; D is perhaps TRBD1 (6 bases). The sequencing input was naive CD4+ T cells from blood. The receptor was derived from a man aged 30 to 39 with type 1 diabetes. DNA for the CDR3: TGCAGCGTTGAAGACAGGAAACCGGGACACCTCACCTTC. Protein sequence: CSVEDRKPGHLTF.